This T cell receptor beta chain was retrieved from a study of long-term antiretroviral therapy in people with HIV. Overall study findings and caveats: HIV repertoire CDR3 lengths ranged less widely than those of controls. Diversity increased after ART yet remained lower than in transplant donor controls. Pre-ART-expanded clones dominated the repertoire at all time points.

The V gene's germline CDR1 is LGHNA and CDR2 YNFKEQ. The V end was cut by 4 bases, the J end by 4 bases, with 17 bases between. The CDR3 is 15 residues long. Run at survey level, the immunoSEQ assay was version v3.0. Libraries were prepared by immunoSEQ multiplex PCR; TCRdb keeps only in-frame clonotypes and omits some of them. This sample has 14,000 or so clones; around 83% occur once, and the top ten carry 7.2%. Concerning this clone: Its antigen is unidentified.

This receptor was taken from a man younger than 45 with HIV. The genes are TRBV4-2 and TRBJ2-7; no definite D call. Sequencing was performed on unsorted PBMCs, taken 0.4 years after starting antiretroviral therapy. The CDR3 spells CASSPSLEGLYEQYF. The DNA of the CDR3 is TGTGCCAGCAGCCCGTCCCTGGAAGGGTTGTACGAGCAGTACTTC.